The clone carrying this TCR beta chain was seen ten or more times. What it binds is not known. The sample comes from a study of T cells in Graves' hyperthyroidism and ophthalmopathy. Amplification targeted TCR beta CDR3 regions from RNA transcripts. Initially, a first-round RT-PCR of the TCR CDR3 employed the HTBI primer set. TCRdb re-called the multiplex PCR reads with MiXCR, one entry per CDR3 protein. Among around 420,000 distinct CDR3 sequences, approximately 15% were seen once, and the ten largest hold just under 8%. The hyperthyroidism patients had all been newly diagnosed, and their disease duration was under 2 months. Their ages ranged from 18 to 65 years. Uncontrolled infection, other autoimmune disease, pregnancy or lactation barred patients from enrollment. PBMCs were derived from 10 ml fresh peripheral blood. Germline V gene data show CDR1 as SGHKS and CDR2 as YYEKEE (reference sequence). The CDR3 sequence is 13 residues long. The V and J ends lost 6 bases and 12 bases respectively, with 19 bases between them.

Whole-study findings and limits: Most clonotypes that expanded in the thyroid above 0.001 also showed up in blood.

This sequence joins TRBV5-5 and TRBJ2-1, with D perhaps being TRBD1 or TRBD2 (7 bases each). The sequence was obtained from a woman between 18 and 30 years old with Graves' hyperthyroidism. Sequenced input: blood. The CDR3 nucleotides read TGTGCCAGCACCCTGGGAGGGGGCCAGGGGCAGTTCTTC. Translation gives CASTLGGGQGQFF.